The subject of this entry is one TCR beta chain. This record belongs to a study of human T cells and chemical hapten exposure. Trimming at V came to 6 bases and at J to 6 bases, leaving 13 bases not matched to a gene. Germline assignment: CDR1 DFQATT and CDR2 SNEGSKA (reference sequence). There are 15 residues in the CDR3. The time point denotes: patch test 2, 6 weeks after DPC sensitization. Treatment here: therapeutic diphenylcyclopropenone sensitization with weekly scalp DPC. MiXCR was run by TCRdb on the RACE reads, yielding one entry per CDR3 protein. The table records under 450,000 distinct CDR3 sequences, just under 6.5% of them present only once.

The rearrangement joins TRBV20-1 to TRBJ2-5; TRBD1 aligns across 10 bases. This TCR was sampled from a young woman with alopecia areata. Some clones in this sample may be carry-over from other donors' samples. Source: whole blood, taken in connection with sensitization to the hapten diphenylcyclopropenone (DPC). CDR3 residues: CSAATGQGRGKTQYF. DNA of the CDR3: TGCAGTGCAGCAACGGGACAGGGGAGGGGAAAGACCCAGTACTTC.